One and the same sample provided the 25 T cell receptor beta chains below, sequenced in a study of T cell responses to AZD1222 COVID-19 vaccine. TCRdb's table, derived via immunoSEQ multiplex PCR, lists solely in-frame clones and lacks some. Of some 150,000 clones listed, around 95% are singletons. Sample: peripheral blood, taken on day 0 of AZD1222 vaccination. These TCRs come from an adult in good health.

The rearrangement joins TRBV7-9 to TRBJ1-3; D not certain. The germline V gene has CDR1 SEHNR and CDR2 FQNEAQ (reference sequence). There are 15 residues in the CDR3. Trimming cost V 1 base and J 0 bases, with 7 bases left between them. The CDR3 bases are TGTGCCAGCAGCTTAGTAGGCGTCTCTGGAAACACCATATATTTT. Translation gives CASSLVGVSGNTIYF.

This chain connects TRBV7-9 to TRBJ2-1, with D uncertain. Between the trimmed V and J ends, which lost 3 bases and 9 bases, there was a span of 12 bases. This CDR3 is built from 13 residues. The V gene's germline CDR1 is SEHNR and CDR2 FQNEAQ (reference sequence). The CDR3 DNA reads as TGTGCCAGCAGCTTGGGCTCGTGGGCTGAGCAGTTCTTC. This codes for CASSLGSWAEQFF. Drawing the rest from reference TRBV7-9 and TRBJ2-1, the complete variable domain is DTGVSQNPRHKITKRGQNVTFRCDPISEHNRLYWYRQTLGQGPEFLTYFQNEAQLEKSRLLSDRFSAERPKGSFSTLEIQRTEQGDSAMYLCASSLGSWAEQFFGPGTRLTVL.

The DNA for the CDR3 is TGCGCCAGCAGCCCCGAATCCGGTAATTCACCCCTCCACTTT. Translated: CASSPESGNSPLHF. The V call is TRBV5-1, the J call TRBJ1-6; D gene unclear. The CDR3 is made up of 14 amino acids. V dropped 4 bases and J dropped 6 bases, with 11 bases sitting between them. Looked up from germline, CDR1 is SGHRS and CDR2 is YFSETQ.

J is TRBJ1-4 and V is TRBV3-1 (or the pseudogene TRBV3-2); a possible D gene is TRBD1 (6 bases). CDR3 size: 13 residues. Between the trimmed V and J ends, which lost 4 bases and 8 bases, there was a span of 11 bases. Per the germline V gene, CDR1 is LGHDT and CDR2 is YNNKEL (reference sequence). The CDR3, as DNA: TGTGCCAGCAGCCCAGGGGAGGGCGAAAAACTGTTTTTT. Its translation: CASSPGEGEKLFF.

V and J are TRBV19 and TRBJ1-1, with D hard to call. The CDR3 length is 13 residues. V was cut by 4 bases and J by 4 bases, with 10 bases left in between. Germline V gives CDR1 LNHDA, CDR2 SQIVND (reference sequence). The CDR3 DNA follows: TGTGCCAGTAGTAAGAAGGAGAGCACTGAAGCTTTCTTT. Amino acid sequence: CASSKKESTEAFF.

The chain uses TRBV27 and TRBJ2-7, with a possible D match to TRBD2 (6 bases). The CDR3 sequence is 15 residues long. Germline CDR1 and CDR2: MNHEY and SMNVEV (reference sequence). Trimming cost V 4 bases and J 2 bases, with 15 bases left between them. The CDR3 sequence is CASSSKWDFPYEQYV. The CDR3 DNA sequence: TGTGCCAGCAGTTCCAAGTGGGACTTTCCCTACGAGCAGTACGTC.

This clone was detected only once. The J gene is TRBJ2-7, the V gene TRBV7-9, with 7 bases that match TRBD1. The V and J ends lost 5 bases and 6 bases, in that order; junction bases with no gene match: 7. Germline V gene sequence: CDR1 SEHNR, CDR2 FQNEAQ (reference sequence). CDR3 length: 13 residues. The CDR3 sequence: CASSEQGSLEQYV. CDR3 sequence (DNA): TGTGCCAGCAGCGAACAGGGGTCCCTCGAGCAGTACGTC.

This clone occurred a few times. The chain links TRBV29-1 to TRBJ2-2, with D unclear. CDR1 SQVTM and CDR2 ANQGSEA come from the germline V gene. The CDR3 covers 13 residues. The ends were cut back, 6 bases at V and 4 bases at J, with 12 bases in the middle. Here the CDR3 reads CSVTRSGTGELFF. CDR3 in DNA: TGCAGCGTGACCCGGTCGGGCACCGGGGAGCTGTTTTTT.

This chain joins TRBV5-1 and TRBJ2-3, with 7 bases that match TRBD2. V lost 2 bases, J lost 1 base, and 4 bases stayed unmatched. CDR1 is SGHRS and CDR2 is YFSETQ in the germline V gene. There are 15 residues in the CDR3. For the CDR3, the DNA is TGCGCCAGCAGCTTAGATGGGGGGGGCACAGATACGCAGTATTTT. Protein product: CASSLDGGGTDTQYF.

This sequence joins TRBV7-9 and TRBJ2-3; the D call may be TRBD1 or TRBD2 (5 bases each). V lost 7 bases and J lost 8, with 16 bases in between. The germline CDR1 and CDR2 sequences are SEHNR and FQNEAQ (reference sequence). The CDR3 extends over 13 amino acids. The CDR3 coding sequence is TGTGCCAGCAAGGGCGGGTCTGGGGGTACGCAGTATTTT. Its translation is CASKGGSGGTQYF. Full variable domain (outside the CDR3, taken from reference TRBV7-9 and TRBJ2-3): DTGVSQNPRHKITKRGQNVTFRCDPISEHNRLYWYRQTLGQGPEFLTYFQNEAQLEKSRLLSDRFSAERPKGSFSTLEIQRTEQGDSAMYLCASKGGSGGTQYFGPGTRLTVL.

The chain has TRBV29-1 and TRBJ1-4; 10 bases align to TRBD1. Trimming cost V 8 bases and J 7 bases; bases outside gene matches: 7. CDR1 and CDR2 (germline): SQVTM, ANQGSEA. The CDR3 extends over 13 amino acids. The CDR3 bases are TGCAGCACTAGACAGGGGGCGAGTGAAAAACTGTTTTTT. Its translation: CSTRQGASEKLFF.

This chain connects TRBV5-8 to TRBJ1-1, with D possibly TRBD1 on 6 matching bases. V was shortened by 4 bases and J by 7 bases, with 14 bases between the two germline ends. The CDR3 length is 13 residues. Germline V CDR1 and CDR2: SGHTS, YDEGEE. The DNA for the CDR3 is TGTGCCAGCAGCAAACAGGGATTAGATGAAGCTTTCTTT. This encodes CASSKQGLDEAFF. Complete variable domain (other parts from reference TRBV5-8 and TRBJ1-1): EAGVTQSPTHLIKTRGQQATLRCSPISGHTSVYWYQQALGLGLQFLLWYDEGEERNRGNFPPRFSGRQFPNYSSELNVNALELEDSALYLCASSKQGLDEAFFGQGTRLTVV.

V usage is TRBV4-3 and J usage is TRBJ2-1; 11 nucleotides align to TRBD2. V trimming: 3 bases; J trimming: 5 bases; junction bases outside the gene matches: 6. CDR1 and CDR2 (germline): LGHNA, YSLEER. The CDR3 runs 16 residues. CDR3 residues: CASSHHSGRGDNEQFF. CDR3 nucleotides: TGCGCCAGCAGCCATCATAGCGGGAGGGGGGACAATGAGCAGTTCTTC.

CDR3 DNA: TGTGCCATCAAAAGCACAGATACGCAGTATTTT. Its translation is CAIKSTDTQYF. The V call is TRBV10-3, the J call TRBJ2-3; D is uncertain. V lost 7 bases and J lost 0, with 2 bases in between. From germline, CDR1 is ENHRY and CDR2 SYGVKD. There are 11 residues in the CDR3.

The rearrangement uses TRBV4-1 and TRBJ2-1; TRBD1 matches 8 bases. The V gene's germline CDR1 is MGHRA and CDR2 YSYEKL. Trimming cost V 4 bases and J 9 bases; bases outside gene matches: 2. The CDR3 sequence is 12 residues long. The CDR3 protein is CASSPGGSEQFF. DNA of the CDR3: TGCGCCAGCAGCCCAGGGGGCAGTGAGCAGTTCTTC.

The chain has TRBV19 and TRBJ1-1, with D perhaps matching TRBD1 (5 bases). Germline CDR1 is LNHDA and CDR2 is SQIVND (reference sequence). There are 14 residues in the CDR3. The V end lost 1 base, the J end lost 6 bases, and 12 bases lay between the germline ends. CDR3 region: CASSIGQIPSEAFF. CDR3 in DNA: TGTGCCAGTAGTATAGGACAGATCCCGTCTGAAGCTTTCTTT.

The CDR3 protein is CASSHTTGVLHTF. CDR3 coding DNA: TGTGCCAGCAGCCACACTACAGGGGTACTTCACACCTTC. This sequence joins TRBV7-8 and TRBJ1-2, with TRBD1 identical over 7 bases. The V segment lost 5 bases and the J segment 12 bases; nucleotides outside the gene matches: 12. The CDR3 is 13 residues long. Germline assignment: CDR1 SGHVS and CDR2 FQNEAQ. Using reference TRBV7-8 and TRBJ1-2 for the parts outside the CDR3, the full variable domain is GAGVSQSPRYKVAKRGQDVALRCDPISGHVSLFWYQQALGQGPEFLTYFQNEAQLDKSGLPSDRFFAERPEGSVSTLKIQRTQQEDSAVYLCASSHTTGVLHTFGSGTRLTVV.

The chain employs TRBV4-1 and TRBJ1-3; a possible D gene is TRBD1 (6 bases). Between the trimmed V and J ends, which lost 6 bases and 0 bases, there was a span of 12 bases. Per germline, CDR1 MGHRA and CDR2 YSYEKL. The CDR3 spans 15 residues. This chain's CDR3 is CASSRIGGSGNTIYF. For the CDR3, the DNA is TGCGCCAGCAGTCGTATAGGGGGCTCTGGAAACACCATATATTTT.

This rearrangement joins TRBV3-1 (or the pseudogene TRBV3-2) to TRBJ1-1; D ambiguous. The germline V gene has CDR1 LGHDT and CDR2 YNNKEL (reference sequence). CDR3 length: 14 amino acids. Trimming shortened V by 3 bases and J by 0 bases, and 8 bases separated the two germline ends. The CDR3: CASSQGPMNTEAFF. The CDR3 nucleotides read TGTGCCAGCAGCCAGGGCCCTATGAACACTGAAGCTTTCTTT.

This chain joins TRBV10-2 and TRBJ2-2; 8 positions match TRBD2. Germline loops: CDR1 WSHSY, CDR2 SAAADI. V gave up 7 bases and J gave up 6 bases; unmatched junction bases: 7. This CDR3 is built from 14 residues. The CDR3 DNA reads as TGCGCCAGCATGTATAGCGGGGCCTCCGGGGAGCTGTTTTTT. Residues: CASMYSGASGELFF.

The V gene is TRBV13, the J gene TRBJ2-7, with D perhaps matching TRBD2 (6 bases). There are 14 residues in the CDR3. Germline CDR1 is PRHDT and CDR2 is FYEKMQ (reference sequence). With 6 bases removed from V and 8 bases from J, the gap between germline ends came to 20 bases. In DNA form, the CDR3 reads TGTGCCAGCAGGGTGGCGGGAAGGTCCGGCAAGCAGTACGTC. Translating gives CASRVAGRSGKQYV.

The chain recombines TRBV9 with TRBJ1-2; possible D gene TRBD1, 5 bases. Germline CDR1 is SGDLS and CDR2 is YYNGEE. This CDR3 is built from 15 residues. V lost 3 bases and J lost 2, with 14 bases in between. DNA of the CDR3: TGTGCCAGCAGCGGGCCCGGAGAGGGGAACTATGGCTACACCTTC. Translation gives CASSGPGEGNYGYTF.

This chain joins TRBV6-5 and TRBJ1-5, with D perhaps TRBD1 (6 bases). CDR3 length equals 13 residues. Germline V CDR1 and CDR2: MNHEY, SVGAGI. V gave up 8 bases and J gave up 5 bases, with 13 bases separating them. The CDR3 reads CASGHRVYQPQHF. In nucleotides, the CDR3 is TGTGCCAGCGGCCACAGGGTGTATCAGCCCCAGCATTTT.

CDR3 nucleotides: TGTGCCATCAGTGTGGGAGGGGAATATAATTCACCCCTCCACTTT. Amino acids: CAISVGGEYNSPLHF. This rearrangement joins TRBV10-3 to TRBJ1-6, with D tentatively TRBD1 (5 bases). Germline assignment: CDR1 ENHRY and CDR2 SYGVKD. The V end was cut by 4 bases, the J end by 4 bases, with 11 bases between. This CDR3 spans 15 amino acids.

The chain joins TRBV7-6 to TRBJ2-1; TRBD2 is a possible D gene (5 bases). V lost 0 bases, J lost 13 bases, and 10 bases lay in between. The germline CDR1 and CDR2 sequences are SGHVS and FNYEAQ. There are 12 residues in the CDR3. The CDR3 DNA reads TGTGCCAGCAGCTTAGCCGGGGAGCTCCAGTTCTTC. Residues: CASSLAGELQFF. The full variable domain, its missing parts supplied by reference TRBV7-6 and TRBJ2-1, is GAGVSQSPRYKVTKRGQDVALRCDPISGHVSLYWYRQALGQGPEFLTYFNYEAQQDKSGLPNDRFSAERPEGSISTLTIQRTEQRDSAMYRCASSLAGELQFFGPGTRLTVL.